This T cell receptor beta chain derives from a study of T cells after yellow fever vaccination. Study outcomes and limitations: Clonotype sharing between CD4 and CD8 compartments was small.

A 5'RACE template-switching step, the method used to make TCR cDNA, added a universal primer site and UMIs. TCRdb independently ran MiXCR on the 5' RACE reads; one entry per CDR3 protein. Among around 550,000 distinct CDR3 sequences, over 15% were seen once, and the ten largest hold 14%. This clonotype was observed a handful of times. Its antigen is as yet unknown. Germline V gene sequence: CDR1 DFQATT, CDR2 SNEGSKA (reference sequence). The CDR3 is 14 amino acids. The V end was cut by 5 bases, the J end by 2 bases, with 14 bases between. The J gene is TRBJ2-3, the V gene TRBV20-1, with D possibly TRBD1 on 6 matching bases. This clonotype was obtained from a man younger than 45 who received the YFV17D yellow fever vaccine. The sequences come from PBMCs, collected 15 days after the yellow fever booster vaccination. The CDR3: CSAGGGGNTDTQYF. CDR3 sequence (DNA): TGCAGTGCTGGGGGTGGGGGCAACACAGATACGCAGTATTTT.